Each of the 28 T cell receptor beta chains below was sequenced from the same sample in a study of blood T cell repertoires in COVID-19. Using immunoSEQ multiplex PCR, the repertoire was profiled, and TCRdb retains in-frame clones only, with some absent. Of around 170,000 clones listed, around 80% are singletons. Sequencing used peripheral blood. These receptor sequences come from a man between 65 and 80 years old with active or convalescent COVID-19.

This chain uses TRBV6-5 with TRBJ2-7, with D hard to call. Trimming removed 6 bases from V and 0 bases from J, with 12 bases in between. The length of the CDR3 is 14 residues. The germline V gene has CDR1 MNHEY and CDR2 SVGAGI. CDR3: CASSSMTPSYEQYF. The CDR3 DNA sequence: TGTGCCAGCAGCTCGATGACACCCTCCTACGAGCAGTACTTC.

A few counts support this clone. The chain combines TRBV30 with TRBJ2-1; 7 positions match TRBD2. CDR1 and CDR2 (germline): GTSNPN, SVGIG (reference sequence). This CDR3 comprises 13 residues. The CDR3 DNA reads as TGTGCTTATGGGACTCGGGGGGACAATGAGCAGTTCTTC. Protein: CAYGTRGDNEQFF.

The chain links TRBV7-6 to TRBJ1-5; D is uncertain. Deletions cut 2 bases from V and 1 base from J, with 3 bases between. This CDR3 has 13 amino acids. In germline, CDR1 is SGHVS, CDR2 FNYEAQ. The chain's CDR3 is CASSLSSNQPQHF. For the CDR3, the DNA is TGTGCCAGCAGCTTAAGCAGCAATCAGCCCCAGCATTTT. The entire variable domain, with the rest obtained from reference TRBV7-6 and TRBJ1-5, is as follows: GAGVSQSPRYKVTKRGQDVALRCDPISGHVSLYWYRQALGQGPEFLTYFNYEAQQDKSGLPNDRFSAERPEGSISTLTIQRTEQRDSAMYRCASSLSSNQPQHFGDGTRLSIL.

The chain employs TRBV11-2 and TRBJ2-1, with a weak D call TRBD1 (5 bases). Germline V lookup: CDR1 SGHAT, CDR2 FQNNGV. The V gene lost 1 base and the J gene lost 5 bases, with 18 bases spanning the gap. The CDR3 consists of 17 residues. The CDR3 region is CASSLVASPGLDNEQFF. The CDR3 DNA reads TGTGCCAGCAGCTTAGTGGCCTCCCCAGGGCTCGACAATGAGCAGTTCTTC.

V and J are TRBV7-9 and TRBJ1-2; D not resolved. The CDR3 sequence is 17 residues long. Germline CDR1 is SEHNR and CDR2 is FQNEAQ (reference sequence). V was pared by 5 bases and J by 7 bases, with 26 bases between. The CDR3 spells CASSASAGSSYRGGYTF. The CDR3, as DNA: TGTGCCAGCAGCGCCTCGGCCGGGTCATCTTACCGGGGTGGCTACACCTTC.

This rearrangement joins TRBV6-1 to TRBJ2-7; TRBD2 matches 7 bases. Germline CDR1 MNHNS, CDR2 SASEGT. After removal of 2 bases from V and 4 bases from J, the junction contained 5 bases not matched to a gene. This CDR3 contains 14 residues. CDR3: CASSEYGTTYEQYF. The CDR3 DNA reads as TGTGCCAGCAGTGAATATGGGACTACTTACGAGCAGTACTTC.

The chain links TRBV5-1 to TRBJ2-2, with 7 positions matching TRBD2. V trimming: 1 base; J trimming: 4 bases; junction bases outside the gene matches: 4. CDR3 length: 15 amino acids. Germline V gene sequence: CDR1 SGHRS, CDR2 YFSETQ. The CDR3 region is CASSLQASGTGELFF. CDR3 coding DNA: TGCGCCAGCAGCTTGCAAGCTAGCGGCACCGGGGAGCTGTTTTTT.

This rearrangement joins TRBV5-6 to TRBJ1-1; no reliable D call. The CDR3 totals 14 residues. V dropped 5 bases and J dropped 4 bases, with 15 bases sitting between them. From germline, CDR1 is SGHDT and CDR2 YYEEEE. CDR3 region: CASRRLEASTEAFF. Here the CDR3 DNA reads TGTGCCAGCAGGAGGCTTGAGGCGAGCACTGAAGCTTTCTTT. Full variable domain (outside the CDR3, taken from reference TRBV5-6 and TRBJ1-1): DAGVTQSPTHLIKTRGQQVTLRCSPKSGHDTVSWYQQALGQGPQFIFQYYEEEERQRGNFPDRFSGHQFPNYSSELNVNALLLGDSALYLCASRRLEASTEAFFGQGTRLTVV.

The J gene is TRBJ2-3, the V gene TRBV5-4; D is undetermined. The CDR3 runs to 15 residues. V lost 0 bases and J 3 bases, leaving 11 bases between the germline ends. Germline V CDR1 and CDR2: SGHNT, YYREEE (reference sequence). This chain's CDR3 is CASSLDQARTDTQYF. The CDR3 nucleotides read TGTGCCAGCAGCTTGGACCAAGCTAGGACAGATACGCAGTATTTT.

The chain links TRBV3-1 (or the pseudogene TRBV3-2) to TRBJ1-5, with D perhaps TRBD1 (5 bases). V lost 4 bases and J 7 bases, leaving 14 bases between the germline ends. Germline-derived CDR1 and CDR2 are LGHDT and YNNKEL (reference sequence). This CDR3 is 14 amino acids long. The CDR3 loop reads CASSPPGSHQPQHF. CDR3 bases: TGTGCCAGCAGCCCCCCAGGGTCGCACCAGCCCCAGCATTTT.

The chain has TRBV7-6 and TRBJ2-1; 10 nucleotides agree with TRBD2. CDR1 is SGHVS and CDR2 is FNYEAQ in the germline V gene. V shed 4 bases and J 6 bases; nucleotides not matched to a gene: 12. CDR3 size: 17 residues. CDR3 nucleotides: TGTGCCAGCAGCTCAATCGTAGCGGGGGGCCATTCCAATGAGCAGTTCTTC. Translating it yields CASSSIVAGGHSNEQFF.

The V call is TRBV7-9, the J call TRBJ2-3; 12 bases are shared with TRBD2. J was trimmed by 4 bases and V by 5 bases; bases with no gene match: 1. Germline assignment: CDR1 SEHNR and CDR2 FQNEAQ (reference sequence). The CDR3 extends over 14 amino acids. CDR3 amino acids: CASSPSGGADTQYF. Here the CDR3 DNA reads TGTGCCAGCAGCCCTAGCGGGGGGGCAGATACGCAGTATTTT.

This chain links TRBV21-1 with TRBJ2-7; the D call TRBD1 from the table was never checked on the DNA. TRBV21-1 constitutes a pseudogene. The CDR3 totals 16 residues. The CDR3 region is CASSKVETDVTYEQYF. CDR3 sequence (DNA): TGTGCCAGCAGCAAAGTTGAGACAGATGTTACCTACGAGCAGTACTTC.

The V gene is TRBV6-2 or TRBV6-3, the J gene TRBJ1-2; 10 nucleotides match TRBD1. After removal of 6 bases from V and 2 bases from J, the junction contained 9 bases not matched to a gene. The CDR3 loop spans 16 amino acids. CDR1 and CDR2 from the germline V gene are MNHEY and SVGEGT. Here the CDR3 DNA reads TGTGCCAGCAGCAGGCTTAGACAGGGGGCAAACTATGGCTACACCTTC. Protein: CASSRLRQGANYGYTF.

V and J are TRBV11-2 and TRBJ2-7; 9 positions match TRBD1. Germline CDR1 and CDR2: SGHAT and FQNNGV. The V gene end was trimmed by 5 bases and the J gene end by 7 bases; junction bases not matched to a gene: 12. This CDR3 region has 15 residues. CDR3 loop: CASSTGQGTMREQYF. CDR3 in DNA: TGTGCCAGCAGCACCGGACAGGGGACGATGAGGGAGCAGTACTTC.

V is TRBV5-6 and J is TRBJ1-1; 8 positions match TRBD1. The CDR3 contains 17 residues. The V and J ends lost 3 bases and 5 bases, in that order; junction bases with no gene match: 15. Per germline, CDR1 SGHDT and CDR2 YYEEEE. CDR3 protein: CASSSERDRWFGTEAFF. CDR3 sequence (DNA): TGTGCCAGCAGCTCGGAAAGGGACAGGTGGTTTGGGACTGAAGCTTTCTTT.

Only one count was recorded for this clone. The V and J genes are TRBV4-3 and TRBJ1-4; 7 positions agree with TRBD1. V was clipped by 0 bases and J by 15 bases; unmatched bases: 13. This CDR3 spans 15 amino acids. Germline V lookup: CDR1 LGHNA, CDR2 YSLEER. CDR3 sequence reads: CASSQETGVGSIVFF. The DNA for the CDR3 is TGCGCCAGCAGCCAAGAAACAGGGGTTGGGAGTATTGTGTTTTTT.

This chain links TRBV7-9 with TRBJ2-7; the match to TRBD2 covers 8 bases. V shed 8 bases, J shed 0 bases, and the junction held 9 bases outside the gene matches. There are 15 residues in the CDR3. CDR1 is SEHNR and CDR2 is FQNEAQ in the germline V gene (reference sequence). CDR3 DNA: TGTGCCAGCGACCTAAGCGGGGGAAACTCCTACGAGCAGTACTTC. Residues: CASDLSGGNSYEQYF.

This chain joins TRBV24-1 and TRBJ1-2; D not certain. This CDR3 spans 11 amino acids. Germline assignment: CDR1 KGHDR and CDR2 SFDVKD. V was trimmed by 9 bases and J by 8 bases, leaving 12 bases between them. CDR3 in amino acids: CATPTPRGYTF. CDR3 nucleotide sequence: TGTGCCACCCCGACGCCGCGGGGCTACACCTTC.

The V gene is TRBV6-5, the J gene TRBJ2-1, with 12 positions matching TRBD2. Germline V gene sequence: CDR1 MNHEY, CDR2 SVGAGI. V was pared by 5 bases and J by 8 bases, with 7 bases of the junction left unmatched. CDR3 length equals 15 residues. The CDR3 coding sequence is TGTGCCAGCAGTCAACTAGCGGGAGGCCCCCATGAGCAGTTCTTC. Translated, it gives CASSQLAGGPHEQFF.

This clone was detected only a few times. This chain's CDR3 is CASTTGTENSPLHF. The CDR3, as DNA: TGCGCCAGCACGACCGGGACAGAGAATTCACCCCTCCACTTT. This chain connects TRBV4-1 to TRBJ1-6; TRBD1 matches at 7 bases. Losses at the gene ends were 7 bases for V and 7 bases for J; bases not matched to a gene: 7. This CDR3 has 14 residues. Germline values: CDR1 MGHRA, CDR2 YSYEKL.

The J gene is TRBJ2-3, the V gene TRBV2; D uncertain. Germline V CDR1 and CDR2: SNHLY, FYNNEI. The V end was cut by 5 bases, the J end by 9 bases, with 9 bases between. CDR3 length: 11 residues. CDR3 region: CASSQVLTQYF. The CDR3, as DNA: TGTGCCAGCAGTCAGGTCTTGACGCAGTATTTT.

This chain joins TRBV2 and TRBJ2-1; 7 positions match TRBD1. There are 15 residues in the CDR3. V trimming: 5 bases; J trimming: 2 bases; junction bases outside the gene matches: 6. Germline lookup yields CDR1 SNHLY and CDR2 FYNNEI. Here the CDR3 reads CASSYLTGPYNEQFF. In nucleotides, the CDR3 is TGTGCCAGCAGTTACCTGACAGGGCCCTACAATGAGCAGTTCTTC.

This clone appeared a single time. This chain connects TRBV2 to TRBJ2-2, with a weak D call TRBD1 (7 bases). Trimming took 7 bases from V and 3 from J, leaving 21 bases between them. Germline values: CDR1 SNHLY, CDR2 FYNNEI. CDR3 length: 17 amino acids. In nucleotides, the CDR3 is TGTGCCAGCACCCAAGGGGGGACAGCTTCCCACACCGGGGAGCTGTTTTTT. It codes for CASTQGGTASHTGELFF.

The chain links TRBV19 to TRBJ2-1; D may be TRBD2 (7 bases). The CDR3 has 20 residues. Trimming removed 6 bases from V and 5 bases from J, with 32 bases in between. CDR1 LNHDA and CDR2 SQIVND come from the germline V gene (reference sequence). This chain's CDR3 is CASSYEVGGPELEEHNEQFF. Here the CDR3 DNA reads TGTGCCAGTAGCTACGAGGTGGGGGGGCCCGAATTGGAGGAGCACAATGAGCAGTTCTTC.

Here the CDR3 DNA reads TGTGCCAGCAGAAGGGACACCAACACCGGGGAGCTGTTTTTT. Its protein product is CASRRDTNTGELFF. The chain employs TRBV6-5 and TRBJ2-2; D may be TRBD1 (6 bases). With 6 bases removed from V and 2 bases from J, the gap between germline ends came to 10 bases. The CDR3 spans 14 residues. Per germline, CDR1 MNHEY and CDR2 SVGAGI.

This chain links TRBV11-3 with TRBJ2-5; TRBD2 aligns across 8 bases. CDR1 is SGHNT, CDR2 YENEEA, per germline. With 5 bases clipped from V and 5 bases from J, the junction kept 7 bases outside the gene matches. The CDR3 totals 14 residues. The CDR3 nucleotides read TGTGCCAGCAGCCGGGGGGGTACCCAGGAGACCCAGTACTTC. This translates into CASSRGGTQETQYF.

This clone was seen more than once but under ten times. The gene calls are TRBV30 and TRBJ1-5; D unclear. The CDR3 consists of 19 residues. CDR1 and CDR2 (germline): GTSNPN, SVGIG (reference sequence). Trimming removed 2 bases at V and 2 bases at J, with 25 bases between. The CDR3 DNA reads TGTGCCTGGAGTTCACCGTTCCAACCGGTCTTCGAGGGCAATCAGCCCCAGCATTTT. This translates into CAWSSPFQPVFEGNQPQHF. The full variable domain, completed using reference TRBV30 and TRBJ1-5, is SQTIHQWPATLVQPVGSPLSLECTVEGTSNPNLYWYRQAAGRGLQLLFYSVGIGQISSEVPQNLSASRPQDRQFILSSKKLLLSDSGFYLCAWSSPFQPVFEGNQPQHFGDGTRLSIL.